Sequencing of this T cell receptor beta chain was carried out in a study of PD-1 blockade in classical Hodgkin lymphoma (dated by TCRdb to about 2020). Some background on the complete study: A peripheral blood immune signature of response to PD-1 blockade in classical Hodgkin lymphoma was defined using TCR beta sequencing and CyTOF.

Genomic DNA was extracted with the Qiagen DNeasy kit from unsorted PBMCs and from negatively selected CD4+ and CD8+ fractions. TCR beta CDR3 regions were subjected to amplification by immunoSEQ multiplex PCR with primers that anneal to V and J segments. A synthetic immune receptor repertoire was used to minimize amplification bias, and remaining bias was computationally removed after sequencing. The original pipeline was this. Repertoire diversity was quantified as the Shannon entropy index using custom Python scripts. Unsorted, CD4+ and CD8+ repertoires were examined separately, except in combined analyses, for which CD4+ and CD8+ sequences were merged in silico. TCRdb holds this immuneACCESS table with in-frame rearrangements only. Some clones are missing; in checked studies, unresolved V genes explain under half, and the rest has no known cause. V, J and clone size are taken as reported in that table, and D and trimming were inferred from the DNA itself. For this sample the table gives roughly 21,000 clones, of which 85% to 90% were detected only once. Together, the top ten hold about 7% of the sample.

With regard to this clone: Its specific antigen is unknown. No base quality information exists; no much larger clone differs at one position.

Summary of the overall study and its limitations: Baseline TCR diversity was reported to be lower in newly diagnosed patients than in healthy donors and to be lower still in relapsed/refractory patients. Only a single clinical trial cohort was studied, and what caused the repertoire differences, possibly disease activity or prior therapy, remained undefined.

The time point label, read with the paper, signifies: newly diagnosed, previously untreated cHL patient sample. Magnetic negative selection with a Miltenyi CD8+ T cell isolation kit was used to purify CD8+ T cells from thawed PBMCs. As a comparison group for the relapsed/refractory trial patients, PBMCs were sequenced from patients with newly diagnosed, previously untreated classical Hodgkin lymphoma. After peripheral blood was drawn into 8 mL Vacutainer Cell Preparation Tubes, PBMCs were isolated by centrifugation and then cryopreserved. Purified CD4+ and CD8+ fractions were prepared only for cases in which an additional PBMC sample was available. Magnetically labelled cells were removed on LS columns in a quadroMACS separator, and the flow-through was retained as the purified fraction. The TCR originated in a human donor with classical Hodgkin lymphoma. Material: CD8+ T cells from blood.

The nucleotides are TGTGCCAGCAGCGACTCTTATCAGCCCCAGCATTTT. It is translated as CASSDSYQPQHF. Here the chain combines TRBV11-1 and TRBJ1-5; the D gene identity is not certain. Cut back by 5 bases and 5 bases, the V and J ends lie 7 bases apart. The CDR3 measures 12 amino acids from cysteine to phenylalanine. Here the CDR3 DNA is all that survives: 36 bases in frame from base 1. The germline V gene (reference sequence) gives CDR1 as SGHAT and CDR2 as FQDESV. Extended through the reference TRBV11-1 and TRBJ1-5 proteins, this CDR3 yields the full variable domain: EAEVAQSPRYKITEKSQAVAFWCDPISGHATLYWYRQILGQGPELLVQFQDESVVDDSQLPKDRFSAERLKGVDSTLKIQPAELGDSAMYLCASSDSYQPQHFGDGTRLSIL.